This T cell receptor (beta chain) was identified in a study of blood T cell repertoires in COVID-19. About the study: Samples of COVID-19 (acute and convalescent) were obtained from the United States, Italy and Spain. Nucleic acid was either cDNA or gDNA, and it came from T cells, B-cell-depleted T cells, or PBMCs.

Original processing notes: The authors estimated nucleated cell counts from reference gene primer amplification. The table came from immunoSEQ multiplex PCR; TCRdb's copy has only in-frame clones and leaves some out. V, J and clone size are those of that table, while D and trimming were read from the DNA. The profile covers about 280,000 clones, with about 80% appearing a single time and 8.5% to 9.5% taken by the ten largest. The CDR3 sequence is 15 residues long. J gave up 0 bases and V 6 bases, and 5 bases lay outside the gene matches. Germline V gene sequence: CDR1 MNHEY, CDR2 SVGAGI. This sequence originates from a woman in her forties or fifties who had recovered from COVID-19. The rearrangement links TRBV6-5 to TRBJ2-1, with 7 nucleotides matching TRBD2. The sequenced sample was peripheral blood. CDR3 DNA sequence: TGTGCCAGCAGGGGGGGGTTGAGCTCCTACAATGAGCAGTTCTTC. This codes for CASRGGLSSYNEQFF.